These 25 T cell receptor beta chains were sequenced from one sample in a study of radiation and T cells in renal cell carcinoma. The protocol was immunoSEQ multiplex PCR, while the TCRdb copy is restricted to in-frame clones and leaves out a portion. The sample holds about 150,000 clones, approximately 86% seen once. The time point: blood 2 weeks post-SBRT. Treatment of the sample: 15 Gy SBRT to primary tumor, nephrectomy 4 weeks later. This sample comprised blood, obtained from a patient whose treatment included radiotherapy and nephrectomy. Source of these receptors: a woman in her forties or fifties with renal cell carcinoma.

The rearrangement links TRBV5-8 to TRBJ2-7; no definite D call. The CDR3 is 11 amino acids. V lost 2 bases and J 4 bases, leaving 4 bases between the germline ends. CDR1 is SGHTS and CDR2 is YDEGEE in the germline V gene. This CDR3 reads CASSFIYEQYF. The CDR3 DNA follows: TGTGCCAGCAGCTTTATTTACGAGCAGTACTTC.

This rearrangement joins TRBV9 to TRBJ1-5; no definite D call. CDR3 size: 13 residues. Germline loops: CDR1 SGDLS, CDR2 YYNGEE. With 0 bases removed from V and 7 bases from J, the gap between germline ends came to 8 bases. The CDR3 reads CASSVDPSQPQHF. DNA of the CDR3: TGTGCCAGCAGCGTAGATCCAAGCCAGCCCCAGCATTTT.

The chain recombines TRBV11-2 with TRBJ2-7, with unresolved D. CDR1 SGHAT and CDR2 FQNNGV come from the germline V gene. CDR3 length: 12 amino acids. The V end was cut by 4 bases, the J end by 4 bases, with 8 bases between. CDR3: CASSSAGYEQYF. In DNA, the CDR3 is TGTGCCAGCAGCTCGGCCGGGTACGAGCAGTACTTC. The full variable domain, rest sourced from reference TRBV11-2 and TRBJ2-7, is EAGVAQSPRYKIIEKRQSVAFWCNPISGHATLYWYQQILGQGPKLLIQFQNNGVVDDSQLPKDRFSAERLKGVDSTLKIQPAKLEDSAVYLCASSSAGYEQYFGPGTRLTVT.

This clone was counted a single time. This chain connects TRBV4-2 to TRBJ2-5; D is undetermined. V was cut by 0 bases and J by 4 bases, with 12 bases left in between. The CDR3 is 15 amino acids. CDR1 is LGHNA, CDR2 YNFKEQ, per germline. CDR3 in amino acids: CASSQDHGRRETQYF. CDR3 bases: TGTGCCAGCAGCCAAGATCACGGTCGGCGAGAGACCCAGTACTTC.

The chain is built from TRBV2 and TRBJ1-5, with D possibly matching TRBD1 (6 bases). The CDR3 runs to 15 residues. The germline V and J ends were trimmed by 6 bases and 0 bases, with 12 bases remaining between them. Germline-derived CDR1 and CDR2 are SNHLY and FYNNEI. CDR3 nucleotide sequence: TGTGCCAGCAGGGAACAGGGCCATAGCAATCAGCCCCAGCATTTT. It codes for CASREQGHSNQPQHF.

This clone was counted ten times or more. The chain joins TRBV30 to TRBJ1-2; possible D gene TRBD1, 6 bases. The V gene's germline CDR1 is GTSNPN and CDR2 SVGIG (reference sequence). The CDR3 totals 15 residues. The V end was cut by 3 bases, the J end by 5 bases, with 19 bases between. The CDR3 sequence: CAWSLTQGRGYGYTF. The CDR3 DNA reads TGTGCCTGGAGCCTGACGCAGGGGCGAGGGTATGGCTACACCTTC.

J is TRBJ2-7 and V is TRBV7-3; 9 nucleotides line up with TRBD1. With 5 bases clipped from V and 3 bases from J, the junction kept 8 bases outside the gene matches. CDR1 and CDR2 from the germline V gene are SGHTA and FQGTGA. CDR3 length equals 15 residues. CDR3 DNA sequence: TGTGCCAGCAGCATCACAGGGGGCGGGTTCTACGAGCAGTACTTC. Translating it yields CASSITGGGFYEQYF. Using reference TRBV7-3 and TRBJ2-7 for the parts outside the CDR3, the full variable domain is GAGVSQTPSNKVTEKGKYVELRCDPISGHTALYWYRQSLGQGPEFLIYFQGTGAADDSGLPNDRFFAVRPEGSVSTLKIQRTERGDSAVYLCASSITGGGFYEQYFGPGTRLTVT.

V usage is TRBV9 and J usage is TRBJ2-3; a possible D gene is TRBD2 (5 bases). Germline V gene sequence: CDR1 SGDLS, CDR2 YYNGEE. The CDR3 loop spans 12 amino acids. V was trimmed by 4 bases and J by 5 bases, leaving 8 bases between them. As DNA, the CDR3 is TGTGCCAGCAGCACCAGCGGAGATACGCAGTATTTT. It is translated as CASSTSGDTQYF.

The CDR3 sequence: CASKGGGPGTQYF. Here the CDR3 DNA reads TGTGCCAGCAAGGGGGGCGGCCCGGGAACCCAGTACTTC. V usage is TRBV5-4 and J usage is TRBJ2-5; D may match TRBD1 or TRBD2 (6 bases each). Germline V gene data show CDR1 as SGHNT and CDR2 as YYREEE (reference sequence). The CDR3 extends over 13 amino acids. V was shortened by 6 bases and J by 8 bases, with 17 bases between the two germline ends.

This rearrangement joins TRBV19 to TRBJ1-2; 7 bases are a match to TRBD1. CDR1 and CDR2 (germline): LNHDA, SQIVND (reference sequence). The CDR3 runs 13 residues. The J segment lost 2 bases and the V segment lost 7 bases, leaving 4 bases of the junction unmatched. This CDR3 reads CASTETGNYGYTF. CDR3 coding DNA: TGTGCCAGTACCGAGACAGGGAACTATGGCTACACCTTC.

The chain is built from TRBV7-3 and TRBJ2-1, with D unresolved. The V end lost 1 base, the J end lost 7 bases, and 14 bases lay between the germline ends. This CDR3 comprises 15 residues. The V gene's germline CDR1 is SGHTA and CDR2 FQGTGA. The CDR3 DNA is TGTGCCAGCAGCTTAAACGGCCAGTTAGGGAATGAGCAGTTCTTC. Translation: CASSLNGQLGNEQFF.

This chain connects TRBV5-1 to TRBJ1-2; no clear D. V lost 0 bases, J lost 2 bases, and 5 bases lay in between. Per the germline V gene, CDR1 is SGHRS and CDR2 is YFSETQ. The CDR3 covers 13 residues. The CDR3 reads CASSLGRNYGYTF. The CDR3, as DNA: TGCGCCAGCAGCTTGGGGCGGAACTATGGCTACACCTTC. Variable domain in full (rest from reference TRBV5-1 and TRBJ1-2): KAGVTQTPRYLIKTRGQQVTLSCSPISGHRSVSWYQQTPGQGLQFLFEYFSETQRNKGNFPGRFSGRQFSNSRSEMNVSTLELGDSALYLCASSLGRNYGYTFGSGTRLTVV.

The rearrangement uses TRBV5-8 and TRBJ2-7; D may correspond to TRBD1 or TRBD2 (5 bases each). The CDR3 contains 12 residues. The V and J ends lost 1 base and 4 bases respectively, with 6 bases between them. Per the germline V gene, CDR1 is SGHTS and CDR2 is YDEGEE. The CDR3 loop reads CASSLWGYEQYF. CDR3 bases: TGTGCCAGCAGCTTGTGGGGGTACGAGCAGTACTTC.

The V and J genes are TRBV19 and TRBJ2-7, with 8 bases lining up with TRBD2. The CDR3 totals 17 residues. V trimming: 3 bases; J trimming: 2 bases; junction bases outside the gene matches: 12. The germline CDR1 and CDR2 sequences are LNHDA and SQIVND (reference sequence). The CDR3 is CASSIGRAGVPPYEQYF. In DNA, the CDR3 is TGTGCCAGTAGTATCGGGCGAGCGGGGGTTCCCCCCTACGAGCAGTACTTC.

CDR3 protein: CASSPPRGGHTDTQYF. The CDR3 DNA sequence: TGTGCCAGCAGTCCCCCGCGGGGGGGACACACAGATACGCAGTATTTT. The V gene is TRBV6-6, the J gene TRBJ2-3; TRBD2 aligns across 9 bases. Trimming took 5 bases from V and 2 from J; bases not matched to a gene: 8. This CDR3 region has 16 residues. In germline, CDR1 is MNHNY, CDR2 SVGAGI (reference sequence).

This clone has just one count. The chain couples TRBV18 to TRBJ2-7; 7 nucleotides match TRBD1. This CDR3 is 15 amino acids long. Germline CDR1 is KGHSH and CDR2 is LQKENI. J gave up 5 bases and V 6 bases, and 13 bases lay outside the gene matches. CDR3 coding DNA: TGTGCCAGCTCCCCGGGGCGACAGGGAAAGGACGAGCAGTACTTC. Translated: CASSPGRQGKDEQYF.

The V and J genes are TRBV6-1 and TRBJ2-3, with 11 bases aligning to TRBD2. With 3 bases clipped from V and 9 bases from J, the junction kept 5 bases outside the gene matches. Germline V gene sequence: CDR1 MNHNS, CDR2 SASEGT. This CDR3 contains 14 residues. The CDR3 sequence: CASSDRIAGGTQYF. The CDR3 DNA is TGTGCCAGCAGTGACCGTATAGCGGGGGGGACGCAGTATTTT.

The chain carries TRBV6-1 and TRBJ2-7, with TRBD1 as a possible D gene (6 bases). Looked up from germline, CDR1 is MNHNS and CDR2 is SASEGT. With 9 bases removed from V and 7 bases from J, the gap between germline ends came to 19 bases. The CDR3 covers 13 residues. CDR3: CASFGTGSGEQYF. DNA of the CDR3: TGTGCCAGTTTCGGAACAGGGTCGGGGGAGCAGTACTTC.

This sequence joins TRBV7-2 and TRBJ2-5; TRBD2 aligns across 9 bases. The CDR3 loop spans 18 amino acids. CDR1 is SGHTA and CDR2 is FQGNSA in the germline V gene. The V gene end was trimmed by 1 base and the J gene end by 4 bases; junction bases not matched to a gene: 13. The CDR3 spells CASSLGGGGHLSRETQYF. CDR3 DNA: TGTGCCAGCAGCTTAGGCGGGGGGGGCCATTTGAGTCGAGAGACCCAGTACTTC.

The chain links TRBV6-6 to TRBJ2-7; perhaps TRBD2 as D (6 bases). CDR1 and CDR2 from the germline V gene are MNHNY and SVGAGI (reference sequence). The length of the CDR3 is 14 residues. Between the trimmed V and J ends, which lost 7 bases and 4 bases, there was a span of 17 bases. CDR3 in DNA: TGTGCCAGCACCGACGGACTATCCACTTACGAGCAGTACTTC. It is translated as CASTDGLSTYEQYF.

V and J are TRBV2 and TRBJ1-5; weak D call: TRBD1 (6 bases). V shed 7 bases and J shed 6 bases, with 13 bases lying between them. The length of the CDR3 is 13 residues. Germline V gene sequence: CDR1 SNHLY, CDR2 FYNNEI. The CDR3 bases are TGTGCCAGCAAGGGGGGGAGTGTTCAGCCCCAGCATTTT. This encodes CASKGGSVQPQHF. The full variable domain, in which reference TRBV2 and TRBJ1-5 provide the parts outside the CDR3, is EPEVTQTPSHQVTQMGQEVILRCVPISNHLYFYWYRQILGQKVEFLVSFYNNEISEKSEIFDDQFSVERPDGSNFTLKIRSTKLEDSAMYFCASKGGSVQPQHFGDGTRLSIL.

As concerns this clone: Other DNA sequences in this specimen translate into the identical CDR3. The V and J genes are TRBV7-2 and TRBJ2-2, with no clear D. Germline V gives CDR1 SGHTA, CDR2 FQGNSA. The V gene lost 1 base and the J gene lost 4 bases, with 7 bases spanning the gap. The CDR3 totals 14 residues. CDR3 amino acids: CASSLVLGTGELFF. CDR3 in DNA: TGTGCCAGCAGCTTAGTCCTGGGCACCGGGGAGCTGTTTTTT.

The chain joins TRBV6-5 to TRBJ1-2, with TRBD1 matching 7 bases. The CDR3 totals 13 residues. With 5 bases clipped from V and 7 bases from J, the junction kept 7 bases outside the gene matches. The germline V gene encodes CDR1 MNHEY and CDR2 SVGAGI. CDR3 in DNA: TGTGCCAGCAGTCGACAGGGTTTAGGTGGCTACACCTTC. Protein product: CASSRQGLGGYTF.

This clone has just one count. V gene TRBV6-5 combines with J gene TRBJ2-7; D call uncertain. The germline V gene has CDR1 MNHEY and CDR2 SVGAGI. The germline V and J ends were trimmed by 5 bases and 3 bases, with 11 bases remaining between them. The length of the CDR3 is 13 residues. The CDR3: CASSPSGYYEQYF. CDR3 DNA: TGTGCCAGCAGTCCCTCAGGCTACTACGAGCAGTACTTC.

As to this clone: The same CDR3 also results from other DNA sequences found in this sample. As DNA, the CDR3 is TGTGCCAGCTCACCTGGTTCAGGGAATTATGGCTACACCTTC. It codes for CASSPGSGNYGYTF. This chain connects TRBV18 to TRBJ1-2; tentatively, D is TRBD1 (5 bases). CDR1 KGHSH and CDR2 LQKENI come from the germline V gene. The germline V and J ends were trimmed by 3 bases and 5 bases, with 13 bases remaining between them. The CDR3 loop spans 14 amino acids.